This TCR beta chain was captured in a study of T cell clones after liver transplantation. Background on the study: TCRbeta sequencing after a pre-transplant mixed lymphocyte reaction identified graft-donor-reactive clones, later tracked in post-transplant blood. HCV positivity affected three of eight recipients; the rest lacked autoimmune or viral indications.

With regard to this clone: What it binds is unknown.

Only in-frame clones appear in the TCRdb table, and some are missing; sequencing was by immunoSEQ multiplex PCR. There are some 110,000 clones in the sample; roughly four fifths occur only once, and 0.8% to 1% lies in the top ten. Findings of the study overall: Low donor cell numbers restricted donor-reactive repertoire measurement in two subjects. Conclusions were preliminary, with small, heterogeneous patient groups.

The sample in question was CD4+ T cells from blood, obtained before liver transplant. The source is a human donor who received a liver transplant.

As DNA, the CDR3 is TGCGCCAGCAGTTTTACCATAACTAGCGGGGTCCCCGGGGAGCTGTTTTTT. It is translated as CASSFTITSGVPGELFF. The V gene is TRBV5-1, the J gene TRBJ2-2, with 10 bases that match TRBD2. The CDR3 extends over 17 amino acids. Germline trimming cut 5 bases from V and 6 bases from J; bases unmatched to any gene: 13. Germline V CDR1 and CDR2: SGHRS, YFSETQ. Based on the CDR3 plus reference TRBV5-1 and TRBJ2-2, the full variable domain is KAGVTQTPRYLIKTRGQQVTLSCSPISGHRSVSWYQQTPGQGLQFLFEYFSETQRNKGNFPGRFSGRQFSNSRSEMNVSTLELGDSALYLCASSFTITSGVPGELFFGEGSRLTVL.